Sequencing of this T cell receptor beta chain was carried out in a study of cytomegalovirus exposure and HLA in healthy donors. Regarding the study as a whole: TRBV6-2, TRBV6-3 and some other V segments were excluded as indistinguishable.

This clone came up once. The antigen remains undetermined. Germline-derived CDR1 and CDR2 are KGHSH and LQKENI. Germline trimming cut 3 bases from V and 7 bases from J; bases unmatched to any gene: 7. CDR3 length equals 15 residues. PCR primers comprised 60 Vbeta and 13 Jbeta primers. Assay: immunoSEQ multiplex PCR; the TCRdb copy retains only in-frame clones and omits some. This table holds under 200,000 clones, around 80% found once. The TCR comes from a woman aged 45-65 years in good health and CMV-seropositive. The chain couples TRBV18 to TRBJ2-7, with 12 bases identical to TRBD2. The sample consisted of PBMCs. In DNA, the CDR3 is TGTGCCAGCTCACCGGTGACTAGCGGGAGAGGGGAGCAGTACTTC. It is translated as CASSPVTSGRGEQYF.